This T cell receptor (beta chain) derives from a study of T-cell memory formation after mild COVID-19. TCRdb reanalysed the 5' RACE reads using MiXCR and keeps one entry per CDR3 protein. The repertoire holds about 560,000 distinct CDR3 sequences, around 16% seen once, with roughly 8.2% in the top ten. Germline trimming cut 3 bases from V and 6 bases from J; bases unmatched to any gene: 8. The CDR3 has 15 residues. Germline V gene data show CDR1 as MNHEY and CDR2 as SMNVEV (reference sequence). The receptor's source is an adult woman who had mild COVID-19 (a few samples of this study predate the infection). Cell type and time point are not known. Material for sequencing was PBMCs or a T cell subset sorted from them (not recorded which). J is TRBJ1-1 and V is TRBV27; 9 nucleotides align to TRBD1. The CDR3 nucleotides read TGTGCCAGCAGTTTCCGGCGGACAGGGGAGGCTGAAGCTTTCTTT. This sequence encodes CASSFRRTGEAEAFF.